This record concerns one T cell receptor (beta chain) sequence. What this receptor recognizes is not known. No per-base quality is available; no much larger clone lies one base away. Libraries were made using 5' RACE. Data came from an Illumina HiSeq 2000. Template switching added a universal primer binding site, and the final cDNA carried a unique molecular identifier that allowed TCR cDNA molecules to be counted accurately. First-strand cDNA for TCR alpha and beta chains was synthesized from specific primers in the conserved constant-segment region. Each cDNA library was double barcoded, with a SMART-Mk sample barcode plus Illumina barcodes, to control for contamination. TruSeq adapter sequences, together with Illumina sample barcodes, were added in two successive PCR steps. TCR alpha and beta cDNA libraries were sequenced on the Illumina HiSeq platform with custom primers. In the authors' own workflow: Raw reads were processed with MiGEC to extract unique molecular identifiers, and MiXCR was used to determine CDR3 positions. Recombination models were inferred per individual with the repgenHMM and IGoR tools using an EM algorithm. Shared clonotype analysis was performed with the tcR package in R, normalizing sharing by the product of cloneset sizes. Out-of-frame nonproductive sequences were analyzed to study raw recombination free of thymic and clonal selection effects. TCRdb reanalyzed the raw reads on its own, using fastp at Q25 for trimming and MiXCR for clone calling, and kept in-frame beta chains. Rows matching on CDR3 protein sequence are summarized as one entry with the most common DNA and genes. These V and J calls rely on TCRdb rather than the paper's analysis. The sample table records a few hundred thousand distinct CDR3 sequences; 12% of these occur just once. The ten largest make up 7.2% of the sample.

These data originate in a study of identical twins listed by TCRdb under 2016. For the study in its entirety: The study deep-sequenced TCR alpha and beta repertoires from monozygotic twins, unrelated adults of various ages and cord blood to test whether fetal clonotypes persist. Replicate twin experiments were performed at different times using different library preparation protocols to rule out contamination. The full study reports these points: In monozygotic twins, out-of-frame TCR alpha sharing was systematically underestimated by recombination models, although the models agreed with sharing between unrelated individuals. Fewer insertions were carried by abundant cord blood beta clonotypes, a similar but weaker trend appeared in young adult naive repertoires, and no such trend appeared in memory repertoires. Zero-insertion analyses could be partly confounded by invariant T cells such as MAIT and iNKT, although diverse VJ usage argued against such confounding for most clonotypes. A weaker excess of twin sharing was found in beta out-of-frame sequences because the signal-to-noise ratio was lowered by fewer shared sequences. Because the same donors could not be followed over many years, conclusions were based on cross-sectional statistical analysis. Compared with coincidental sharing between unrelated individuals, out-of-frame TCR alpha sequences shared between twins had an excess of sequences with low generation probability.

All donors were healthy Caucasians. Three pairs of female monozygotic twins, all aged about 18 to 30 years, were included in the twin cohort. Positive isolation kits from Invitrogen were used to isolate the CD4+ and CD8+ T cell populations. From the cysteine through the phenylalanine, the CDR3 covers 12 amino acids. This entry keeps only the CDR3 DNA: 36 bases, framed from base 1. The V and J ends are trimmed by 4 bases and 5 bases, leaving 9 bases between them. As encoded in the germline V gene, CDR1 is SGDLS while CDR2 is YYNGEE. The same data also went into a second study, on yellow fever vaccine responses in identical twins. The second study reports: According to the authors, in identical twins the way T cells responded to vaccination appeared partly convergent and partly personalized. In identical twins, the study followed T cell clones that responded to the vaccine with precision.

The sample was CD8+ T cells sorted from blood. The sequence derives from a woman aged 18 to 35 in good health. Here the chain combines TRBV9 and TRBJ1-2; 6 matching bases give a weak D call of TRBD1. The CDR3 protein: CASSNRAYGYTF. The DNA reads as follows: TGTGCCAGCAGCAACAGGGCGTATGGCTACACCTTC.